This TCR beta chain was found in a study of T-cell reconstitution after alpha-beta-depleted transplantation in children. Preparation of the TCRbeta library was carried out with unique molecular identifiers. MiXCR was run by TCRdb on the PCR reads, yielding one entry per CDR3 protein. Found here are more than 400,000 distinct CDR3 sequences, 10% to 12% of them singletons; the top ten hold 12% to 15%. This CDR3 spans 14 amino acids. J gave up 3 bases and V 4 bases, and 6 bases lay outside the gene matches. This TCR derives from a female patient aged 2 to 10 who had a stem cell transplant for aplastic anemia, so the T cells may come from the graft donor. The starting material was PBMCs, mostly from graft donor cells, obtained 180 days after TCRalphabeta/CD19-depleted stem cell transplant. The chain uses TRBV12-3 or TRBV12-4 and TRBJ2-7, with TRBD2 matching over 7 bases. Here the CDR3 reads CASSSIRTSYEQYF. The CDR3 DNA reads as TGTGCCAGCAGTTCCATTAGGACTAGCTACGAGCAGTACTTC.